This is a list of T cell receptor beta chains from one sample in a study of blood T cell repertoires in COVID-19. The repertoire was sequenced with immunoSEQ multiplex PCR; TCRdb's copy has only in-frame clones and lacks some. The sample yields about 330,000 clones, approximately 92% seen once. Sequenced material: PBMCs or T cells enriched from blood (not recorded which). All receptors come from a woman between 25 and 40 years old who had recovered from COVID-19. Each CDR3 is given with its conserved first and last residue. Each record gives: D gene, V gene, CDR3 length, J gene, clone size, CDR3 DNA, CDR3 protein. A D gene is named only where the DNA matches it firmly. The size entry is marked missing in some rows and otherwise reads once, few, many or a size class.

>-|TRBV5-3|18|TRBJ1-5|-
TGTGCCAGCCCCAGACCGGTTGGGCCCTACACGGTGGATCAGCCCCAGCATTTT
CASPRPVGPYTVDQPQHF
>-|TRBV7-9|13|TRBJ1-4|few
TGTGCCAGCAGCTGGGGGGACAATGAAAAACTGTTTTTT
CASSWGDNEKLFF
>-|TRBV6-5|14|TRBJ1-4|-
TGTGCCAGCAGTAGACAGACAACTAATGAAAAACTGTTTTTT
CASSRQTTNEKLFF
>TRBD1|TRBV25-1|15|TRBJ2-1|-
TGTGCCAGCGCCTTTGAGACAGGGGGCAGCGATGAGCAGTTCTTC
CASAFETGGSDEQFF
>-|TRBV5-1|13|TRBJ1-3|-
TGCGCCAGCAGTGCGGACAGCGGAAACACCATATATTTT
CASSADSGNTIYF
>-|TRBV2|14|TRBJ1-2|-
TGTGCCACCCTATTCCGGGACTCGAGCTATGGCTACACCTTC
CATLFRDSSYGYTF
>-|TRBV28|14|TRBJ2-2|once
TGTGCCAGCCTGCCGGTATTGGACACCGGGGAGCTGTTTTTT
CASLPVLDTGELFF
>TRBD2|TRBV3-1/TRBV3-2|16|TRBJ2-5|-
TGTGCCAGCAGCCAAACTAGCGGGATTTCCCAAGAGACCCAGTACTTC
CASSQTSGISQETQYF
>TRBD1|TRBV7-2|15|TRBJ1-2|-
TGTGCCAGCAGCTTGGTACAGGGGACCGACTATGGCTACACCTTC
CASSLVQGTDYGYTF
>-|TRBV6-1|13|TRBJ2-5|-
TGTGCCAGCAGTGAGCAGGGACTAGAGACCCAGTACTTC
CASSEQGLETQYF
>-|TRBV27|14|TRBJ2-1|-
TGTGCCAGCAGTTTATCTTCAGGCGAAGATGAGCAGTTCTTC
CASSLSSGEDEQFF
>TRBD2|TRBV6-5|14|TRBJ2-1|-
TGTGCCAGCAGTACGGGGGGACTCTACAATGAGCAGTTCTTC
CASSTGGLYNEQFF
>-|TRBV7-9|13|TRBJ2-1|-
TGTGCCAGCAGCCTAACAGTTCTTAATGAGCAGTTCTTC
CASSLTVLNEQFF
>TRBD2|TRBV28|15|TRBJ2-2|-
TGTGCCAGCAGAAAAGCGGGAGGTAACACCGGGGAGCTGTTTTTT
CASRKAGGNTGELFF
>-|TRBV10-3|13|TRBJ2-2|-
TGTGCCATCAGTGGGACATCTACCGGGGAGCTGTTTTTT
CAISGTSTGELFF
>TRBD1|TRBV6-6|16|TRBJ2-7|once
TGTGCCAGCAGTTACTCTACCGGACAGGGGGTCGACGAGCAGTACTTC
CASSYSTGQGVDEQYF